This TCR beta chain was observed in a study of blood T cell repertoires in COVID-19. The method was immunoSEQ multiplex PCR; TCRdb's version includes in-frame clones alone and lacks a portion of them. The sample shows some 260,000 clones, about 93% of them seen only once. Donors of Cohort 3 who recovered were those that had two negative PCRs, clearance, or symptom resolution. V was trimmed by 1 base and J by 5 bases, leaving 11 bases between them. Per the germline V gene, CDR1 is SGHTA and CDR2 is FQGNSA. This CDR3 region has 15 residues. Input material: PBMCs or T cells enriched from blood (not recorded which). The V and J genes are TRBV7-2 and TRBJ2-2, with a weak D call TRBD1 (5 bases). The receptor comes from a woman aged 18-30 years who had recovered from COVID-19. The CDR3 loop reads CASSLEQGWTGELFF. CDR3 in DNA: TGTGCCAGCAGCTTAGAGCAGGGATGGACCGGGGAGCTGTTTTTT. The full variable domain, completed using reference TRBV7-2 and TRBJ2-2, is GAGVSQSPSNKVTEKGKDVELRCDPISGHTALYWYRQSLGQGLEFLIYFQGNSAPDKSGLPSDRFSAERTGGSVSTLTIQRTQQEDSAVYLCASSLEQGWTGELFFGEGSRLTVL.